The TCR beta chain under discussion was sequenced for a study of CD8+ T cells in alopecia areata. This CDR3 is 15 amino acids long. Trimming took 1 base from V and 2 from J, leaving 12 bases between them. Germline CDR1 reads LGHNA; CDR2 reads YSLEER. Documented treatment: oral pan-JAK inhibitor, 5-10 mg twice daily. Individuals with alopecia areata gave both lesional scalp punch biopsies and peripheral blood for collection. Sequencing templates came from extracted RNA that was reverse transcribed into cDNA. The protocol was immunoSEQ multiplex PCR, while the TCRdb copy is restricted to in-frame clones and leaves out a portion. This sample has roughly 210,000 clones, with around two fifths found just once. This clone was found a few times. Its specificity is not known. Study results and caveats: Greater clonality was observed in lesional scalp samples, especially alopecia totalis/universalis, versus normal scalp. On tofacitinib, scalp and blood still held many of the expanded lesional clones.

The origin of this receptor is a human donor with alopecia areata. This chain joins TRBV4-3 and TRBJ2-7; D is possibly TRBD2 (6 bases). Sequencing was performed on CD4+ T cells sorted from blood, taken around week 36, from a patient treated with tofacitinib. For the CDR3, the DNA is TGCGCCAGCAGCCAAGCGACACGGGGGACCTACGAGCAGTACTTC. Translating gives CASSQATRGTYEQYF.